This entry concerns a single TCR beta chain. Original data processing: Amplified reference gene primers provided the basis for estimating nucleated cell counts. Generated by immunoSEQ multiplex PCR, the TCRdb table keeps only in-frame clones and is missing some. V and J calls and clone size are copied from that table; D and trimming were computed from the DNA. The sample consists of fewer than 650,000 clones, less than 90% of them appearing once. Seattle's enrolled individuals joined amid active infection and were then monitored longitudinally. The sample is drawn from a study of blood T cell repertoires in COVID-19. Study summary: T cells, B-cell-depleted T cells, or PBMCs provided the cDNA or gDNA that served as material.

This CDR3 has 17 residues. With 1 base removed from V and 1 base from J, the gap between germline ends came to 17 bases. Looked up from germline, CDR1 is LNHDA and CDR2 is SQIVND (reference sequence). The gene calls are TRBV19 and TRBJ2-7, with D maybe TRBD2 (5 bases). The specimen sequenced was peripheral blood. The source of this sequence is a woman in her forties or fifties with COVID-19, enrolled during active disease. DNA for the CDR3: TGTGCCAGTAGTATAGCGGGGAGACGGAGTCTGTCCTACGAGCAGTACTTC. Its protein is CASSIAGRRSLSYEQYF.